Listed here are 20 T cell receptor beta chains from one sample, sequenced in a study of OX40 agonist ivuxolimab in advanced cancers. Libraries came from the immunoSEQ multiplex PCR assay. The clones in this table, taken by TCRdb from immuneACCESS, are in-frame only. Not every clone is retained; where verified, under half of the shortfall comes from an unresolved V gene, and the cause of the rest is unknown. This sample has 65,000 to 100,000 clones in its table, and approximately 94% of those were observed once. Roughly a tenth of the sample belongs to the ten largest clones. The source material was CD4+ or CD8+ T cells sorted from blood, sampled in a trial of the OX40 agonist ivuxolimab. The receptors derive from an adult with an advanced solid tumor such as melanoma, head and neck, liver or kidney cancer.

The chain recombines TRBV28 with TRBJ2-5; TRBD1 matches 10 bases. The germline V gene encodes CDR1 MDHEN and CDR2 SYDVKM. V trimming: 2 bases; J trimming: 1 base; junction bases outside the gene matches: 4. The CDR3 sequence is 16 residues long. CDR3 residues: CASSLDRGRFQETQYF. In DNA form, the CDR3 reads TGTGCCAGCAGTTTAGACAGGGGGCGCTTCCAAGAGACCCAGTACTTC.

CDR3 region: CASSIGTRGAAFF. The CDR3 DNA reads as TGTGCCAGTAGTATAGGAACGCGGGGGGCAGCTTTCTTT. The chain carries TRBV19 and TRBJ1-1, with D possibly TRBD1 on 6 matching bases. The CDR3 totals 13 residues. Trimming removed 1 base at V and 10 bases at J, with 13 bases between. The germline V gene encodes CDR1 LNHDA and CDR2 SQIVND (reference sequence).

The rearrangement joins TRBV19 to TRBJ2-2; TRBD2 agrees at 7 bases. The V gene end was trimmed by 7 bases and the J gene end by 2 bases; junction bases not matched to a gene: 4. Germline CDR1 and CDR2: LNHDA and SQIVND (reference sequence). The CDR3 has 14 residues. Written as DNA, the CDR3 is TGTGCCAGTATGGCGGGAGCAAACACCGGGGAGCTGTTTTTT. Amino acid sequence: CASMAGANTGELFF. Full variable domain (outside the CDR3, taken from reference TRBV19 and TRBJ2-2): DGGITQSPKYLFRKEGQNVTLSCEQNLNHDAMYWYRQDPGQGLRLIYYSQIVNDFQKGDIAEGYSVSREKKESFPLTVTSAQKNPTAFYLCASMAGANTGELFFGEGSRLTVL.

The rearrangement joins TRBV6-5 to TRBJ2-3; D remains unclear. Trimming took off 0 bases at V and 2 bases at J, with 3 bases between the two ends. CDR3 length: 13 amino acids. Germline CDR1 is MNHEY and CDR2 is SVGAGI. The CDR3 DNA follows: TGTGCCAGCAGTTACTCTTTCACAGATACGCAGTATTTT. Protein: CASSYSFTDTQYF.

This clone was detected once. This sequence joins TRBV9 and TRBJ2-2; D gene unclear. Germline CDR1 reads SGDLS; CDR2 reads YYNGEE. Between the trimmed V and J ends, which lost 3 bases and 0 bases, there was a span of 12 bases. CDR3 length: 16 amino acids. CDR3 sequence: CASSAGTAANTGELFF. CDR3 DNA: TGTGCCAGCAGCGCCGGTACAGCTGCGAACACCGGGGAGCTGTTTTTT.

The rearrangement uses TRBV5-6 and TRBJ2-7; 8 bases agree with TRBD1. Germline V gene sequence: CDR1 SGHDT, CDR2 YYEEEE. CDR3 length: 14 residues. The V and J ends lost 0 bases and 3 bases, in that order; junction bases with no gene match: 2. CDR3 in amino acids: CASSLGTGYYEQYF. The CDR3 DNA follows: TGTGCCAGCAGCTTGGGGACAGGGTACTACGAGCAGTACTTC.

The genes are TRBV7-9 and TRBJ1-4, with 7 bases lining up with TRBD1. With 2 bases clipped from V and 6 bases from J, the junction kept 6 bases outside the gene matches. This CDR3 has 15 amino acids. Germline V gene data show CDR1 as SEHNR and CDR2 as FQNEAQ (reference sequence). This CDR3 is CASSLKGQGDEKLFF. The CDR3 coding sequence is TGTGCCAGCAGCTTAAAGGGGCAGGGGGATGAAAAACTGTTTTTT.

This clone was recorded only once. This chain links TRBV7-3 with TRBJ2-1; D is perhaps TRBD2 (6 bases). Trimming pared 4 bases from V and 15 bases from J, leaving 19 bases between. CDR3 length: 13 amino acids. Looked up from germline, CDR1 is SGHTA and CDR2 is FQGTGA. Here the CDR3 reads CASSSLSEGGPFF. CDR3 bases: TGTGCCAGCAGCTCATTGTCCGAGGGAGGTCCGTTCTTC.

The chain employs TRBV14 and TRBJ2-3; TRBD2 matches 10 bases. The germline V gene has CDR1 SGHDN and CDR2 FVKESK. The CDR3 has 17 residues. V gave up 3 bases and J gave up 2 bases; unmatched junction bases: 8. The CDR3 reads CASSHGLAVLPTDTQYF. CDR3 bases: TGTGCCAGCAGCCATGGACTAGCGGTTTTGCCCACAGATACGCAGTATTTT.

The rearrangement links TRBV15 to TRBJ2-1; D uncertain. The CDR3 totals 13 residues. Germline V gene data show CDR1 as LNHNV and CDR2 as YYDKDF (reference sequence). The V gene lost 5 bases and the J gene lost 5 bases, with 10 bases spanning the gap. The CDR3 here is CATSSRRDNEQFF. Here the CDR3 DNA reads TGTGCCACCAGCTCTCGACGCGACAATGAGCAGTTCTTC.

The V and J genes are TRBV30 and TRBJ2-1; TRBD2 agrees at 12 bases. Germline V gene data show CDR1 as GTSNPN and CDR2 as SVGIG (reference sequence). After removal of 4 bases from V and 2 bases from J, the junction contained 0 bases not matched to a gene. The CDR3 spans 14 residues. DNA for the CDR3: TGTGCCTGGACTAGCGGGGGGGCCTACAATGAGCAGTTCTTC. This sequence encodes CAWTSGGAYNEQFF.

The rearrangement uses TRBV10-2 and TRBJ2-7, with TRBD2 identical over 12 bases. Germline lookup yields CDR1 WSHSY and CDR2 SAAADI. The CDR3 is 15 residues long. Unmatched junction bases numbered 6, after V lost 7 bases and J lost 2 bases. The CDR3 protein is CASTVLAGGPYEQYF. The CDR3 DNA sequence: TGCGCCAGCACCGTACTAGCGGGGGGTCCCTACGAGCAGTACTTC.

The chain combines TRBV4-1 with TRBJ1-1; possibly TRBD1 for D (5 bases). The V and J ends lost 0 bases and 1 base respectively, with 12 bases between them. The CDR3 has 16 residues. Germline CDR1 is MGHRA and CDR2 is YSYEKL. The CDR3 coding sequence is TGCGCCAGCAGCCAAGATCCCGGGGCGCCGAACACTGAAGCTTTCTTT. It encodes CASSQDPGAPNTEAFF.

The V call is TRBV13, the J call TRBJ2-7, with TRBD1 matching over 9 bases. The CDR3 length is 15 residues. The germline V gene encodes CDR1 PRHDT and CDR2 FYEKMQ (reference sequence). After removal of 1 base from V and 2 bases from J, the junction contained 3 bases not matched to a gene. CDR3: CASSLAGQGTYEQYF. CDR3 DNA: TGTGCCAGCAGCTTAGCAGGACAGGGGACCTACGAGCAGTACTTC.

V and J are TRBV13 and TRBJ1-1; TRBD1 might be the D (5 bases). Germline loops: CDR1 PRHDT, CDR2 FYEKMQ (reference sequence). The CDR3 covers 19 residues. The ends were cut back, 5 bases at V and 1 base at J, with 26 bases in the middle. Here the CDR3 reads CASSRPHSILGEWNTEAFF. Here the CDR3 DNA reads TGTGCCAGCAGCCGACCACACTCGATTTTAGGGGAATGGAACACTGAAGCTTTCTTT.

J is TRBJ2-1 and V is TRBV5-4; D ambiguous. Per the germline V gene, CDR1 is SGHNT and CDR2 is YYREEE (reference sequence). The CDR3 has 13 residues. Trimming shortened V by 0 bases and J by 5 bases, and 6 bases separated the two germline ends. The CDR3 is CASSLGTDNEQFF. The DNA of the CDR3 is TGTGCCAGCAGCTTGGGGACCGACAATGAGCAGTTCTTC.

This clone was recorded a few times. The chain recombines TRBV9 with TRBJ1-5; TRBD1 might be the D (5 bases). V lost 3 bases and J 4 bases, leaving 14 bases between the germline ends. Germline V gives CDR1 SGDLS, CDR2 YYNGEE. The CDR3 length is 15 residues. The CDR3 spells CASSGRGTGNQPQHF. In DNA, the CDR3 is TGTGCCAGCAGCGGGAGGGGAACAGGAAATCAGCCCCAGCATTTT.

The chain joins TRBV4-3 to TRBJ2-1, with 10 nucleotides matching TRBD1. Germline lookup yields CDR1 LGHNA and CDR2 YSLEER. The CDR3 extends over 14 amino acids. V lost 1 base and J lost 6; bases outside the gene matches: 0. The CDR3 DNA reads TGCGCCAGCAGCCAAGGGACAGGGGGCAATGAGCAGTTCTTC. Amino acid sequence: CASSQGTGGNEQFF.

The rearrangement uses TRBV19 and TRBJ2-2; a weak D match, TRBD2 (6 bases). Germline V gene sequence: CDR1 LNHDA, CDR2 SQIVND (reference sequence). Trimming pared 8 bases from V and 6 bases from J, leaving 22 bases between. The CDR3 is made up of 16 amino acids. Here the CDR3 reads CASGVHRMGEAGELFF. CDR3 DNA sequence: TGTGCCAGTGGCGTCCACCGGATGGGGGAGGCCGGGGAGCTGTTTTTT.

The chain joins TRBV13 to TRBJ2-7; D is perhaps TRBD1 (5 bases). Germline values: CDR1 PRHDT, CDR2 FYEKMQ (reference sequence). The CDR3 is made up of 16 amino acids. Trimming removed 3 bases from V and 3 bases from J, with 18 bases in between. CDR3 residues: CASSLGSQGVFYEQYF. As DNA, the CDR3 is TGTGCCAGCAGCTTGGGCAGTCAAGGGGTTTTCTACGAGCAGTACTTC.